A selection of T cell receptor beta chains follows, all from one sample in a study of post-analysis software for immune sequencing data. Via MiXCR, TCRdb re-called the PCR reads, giving one row per CDR3 protein. This sample has approximately 730,000 distinct CDR3 sequences, with 40% to 55% found just once. Sequencing input: blood. These receptor sequences come from a girl aged 10-17 years with multiple sclerosis. CDR3s include the opening cysteine and the closing phenylalanine or tryptophan. The D gene is left open where the match is weak. Part of the rows lack a size; the others show once, few, many or a class for expanded clones.

abundance | j_gene | v_gene | d_gene | CDR3aa | CDR3nt
NA | TRBJ2-1 | TRBV7-9 | TRBD1 | CASSGDRRGNEQFF | TGTGCCAGCTCCGGGGACAGGAGGGGCAATGAGCAGTTCTTC
NA | TRBJ2-1 | TRBV12-3/TRBV12-4 | NA | CASSLWLHKQGEQFF | TGTGCCAGCAGTTTATGGCTTCACAAGCAAGGAGAGCAGTTCTTC
NA | TRBJ1-2 | TRBV20-1 | TRBD1 | CSAPRTGRYGYTF | TGCAGTGCCCCCCGGACAGGGCGCTATGGCTACACCTTC
NA | TRBJ2-5 | TRBV9 | NA | CASSVAVLAQETQYF | TGTGCCAGCAGCGTAGCTGTGCTAGCCCAGGAGACCCAGTACTTC
few | TRBJ2-4 | TRBV3-1 | NA | CASSQGVGAKNIQYF | TGTGCCAGCAGCCAAGGGGTCGGGGCCAAAAACATTCAGTACTTC
NA | TRBJ2-3 | TRBV20-1 | NA | CSASEGGTDTQYF | TGCAGTGCTAGCGAGGGAGGCACAGATACGCAGTATTTT
NA | TRBJ1-6 | TRBV12-3/TRBV12-4 | TRBD1 | CASSIPGQGLNSPLHF | TGTGCCAGCAGTATCCCGGGACAGGGATTAAATTCACCCCTCCACTTT
NA | TRBJ1-1 | TRBV5-1 | TRBD1 | CASSRQITAGQKNTEAFF | TGCGCCAGCAGCCGTCAAATTACAGCGGGACAGAAGAACACTGAAGCTTTCTTT
NA | TRBJ2-1 | TRBV4-3 | NA | CASSQGVAGSHNEQFF | TGCGCCAGCAGCCAAGGGGTGGCGGGATCCCACAATGAGCAGTTCTTC
NA | TRBJ2-1 | TRBV5-1 | TRBD2 | CASSLEAGLAGYNEQFF | TGCGCCAGCAGCTTGGAGGCGGGTCTAGCGGGCTACAATGAGCAGTTCTTC
NA | TRBJ2-4 | TRBV12-3/TRBV12-4 | NA | CASSRLANARGGKNIQYF | TGTGCCAGCAGCCGACTAGCGAACGCCAGGGGGGGAAAAAACATTCAGTACTTC
NA | TRBJ2-7 | TRBV6-6 | NA | CASQGEVYEQYF | TGTGCCAGCCAAGGGGAGGTATACGAGCAGTACTTC
NA | TRBJ1-1 | TRBV6-6 | NA | CASTNNRGRDEAFF | TGTGCCAGCACCAACAACCGGGGACGGGATGAAGCTTTCTTT
NA | TRBJ2-3 | TRBV20-1 | NA | CSARGLGTDTQYF | TGCAGTGCTAGGGGGCTGGGGACAGATACGCAGTATTTT
NA | TRBJ2-1 | TRBV27 | NA | CASSIGLGEPGPNEQFF | TGTGCCAGCAGTATAGGCCTAGGCGAGCCGGGGCCCAATGAGCAGTTCTTC
NA | TRBJ2-1 | TRBV7-2 | NA | CASSLPSVRDEQFF | TGTGCCAGCAGCTTACCTAGCGTGAGGGATGAGCAGTTCTTC
NA | TRBJ2-7 | TRBV6-6 | NA | CASSYGASEQYF | TGTGCCAGCAGTTATGGGGCCAGCGAGCAGTACTTC
few | TRBJ2-1 | TRBV10-2 | TRBD2 | CASSKRELSYNEQFF | TGCGCCAGCTCTAAGCGGGAGTTGTCCTACAATGAGCAGTTCTTC
many | TRBJ2-3 | TRBV6-5 | TRBD1 | CAIGQGTDTQYF | TGTGCCATCGGACAGGGGACAGATACGCAGTATTTT
few | TRBJ1-1 | TRBV9 | NA | CASSEGVRNTEAFF | TGTGCCAGCAGCGAGGGCGTAAGGAACACTGAAGCTTTCTTT
NA | TRBJ2-3 | TRBV5-1 | NA | CASSLELGGEDTQYF | TGCGCCAGCAGCTTGGAGTTGGGGGGAGAAGATACGCAGTATTTT
once | TRBJ2-5 | TRBV4-1 | NA | CASSQVLKETQYF | TGCGCCAGCAGCCAAGTCTTAAAAGAGACCCAGTACTTC
few | TRBJ1-2 | TRBV15 | NA | CATSHWGGYTF | TGTGCCACCAGCCACTGGGGGGGCTACACCTTC
NA | TRBJ2-3 | TRBV12-3/TRBV12-4 | NA | CASSSNPGEDTQYF | TGTGCCAGCAGTTCCAACCCAGGGGAAGATACGCAGTATTTT
few | TRBJ2-7 | TRBV4-1 | TRBD1 | CASSQGAGTGNYEQYF | TGCGCCAGCAGCCAAGGGGCAGGGACAGGGAACTACGAGCAGTACTTC
NA | TRBJ2-7 | TRBV9 | TRBD2 | CASSGSGRTGEQYF | TGTGCCAGCAGCGGTAGCGGGAGAACTGGCGAGCAGTACTTC
few | TRBJ2-5 | TRBV6-2/TRBV6-3 | TRBD1 | CASSYLFRTGEQETQYF | TGTGCCAGCAGTTACCTTTTCCGGACAGGGGAACAAGAGACCCAGTACTTC
few | TRBJ1-2 | TRBV29-1 | TRBD1 | CSVEDPRTGGPYGYTF | TGCAGCGTTGAAGACCCAAGGACAGGGGGACCGTATGGCTACACCTTC
few | TRBJ2-1 | TRBV12-3/TRBV12-4 | NA | CASSPTDRHNEQFF | TGTGCCAGCAGTCCCACCGACCGACACAATGAGCAGTTCTTC
NA | TRBJ2-7 | TRBV12-3/TRBV12-4 | NA | CASSLGSRTYEQYF | TGTGCCAGCAGTCTTGGAAGCAGGACCTACGAGCAGTACTTC